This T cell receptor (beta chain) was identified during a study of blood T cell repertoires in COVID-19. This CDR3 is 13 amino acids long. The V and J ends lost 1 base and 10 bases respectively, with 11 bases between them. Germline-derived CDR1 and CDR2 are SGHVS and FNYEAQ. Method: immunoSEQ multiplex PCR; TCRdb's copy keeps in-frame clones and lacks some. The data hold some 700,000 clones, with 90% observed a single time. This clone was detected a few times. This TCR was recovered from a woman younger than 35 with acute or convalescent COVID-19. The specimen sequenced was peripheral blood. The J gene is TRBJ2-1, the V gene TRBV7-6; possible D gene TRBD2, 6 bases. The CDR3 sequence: CASSLGGGVEQFF. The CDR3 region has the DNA TGTGCCAGCAGCTTAGGGGGCGGGGTGGAGCAGTTCTTC. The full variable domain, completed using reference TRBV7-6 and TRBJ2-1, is GAGVSQSPRYKVTKRGQDVALRCDPISGHVSLYWYRQALGQGPEFLTYFNYEAQQDKSGLPNDRFSAERPEGSISTLTIQRTEQRDSAMYRCASSLGGGVEQFFGPGTRLTVL.